The 11 T cell receptor beta chains listed next were all sequenced from one sample in a study of HIV-infected patients and healthy controls. Antiretroviral therapy had run roughly three months, about 14 weeks, before follow-up blood collection. The repertoire came from unfractionated whole blood and reflected all unsorted peripheral T cells. cDNA was made from 500 ng RNA using alpha and beta constant primers. Using multiplexing indices, alpha and beta chain libraries were generated apart by chain-specific third strand synthesis. Each CDR3 protein is one row after TCRdb ran MiXCR on the 5' RACE reads. This sample has about 10,000 distinct CDR3 sequences, with over 5% found just once. The sample in question was blood, obtained during antiretroviral therapy. These receptors all stem from an adult with HIV infection. The donor label of this sample is uncertain.

This clonotype counts as medium-sized. Here the CDR3 DNA reads TGTGCCATCTCGGCTCCCCGCCCCAGACAGGATACGCAGTATTTT. Encoded protein: CAISAPRPRQDTQYF. The chain joins TRBV2 to TRBJ2-3, with D perhaps matching TRBD1 (5 bases). Trimming stripped 10 bases from V and 6 bases from J, with 23 bases between. This CDR3 contains 15 residues. CDR1 SNHLY and CDR2 FYNNEI come from the germline V gene.

This clonotype was seen ten or more times. This chain joins TRBV24-1 and TRBJ2-2; 10 positions agree with TRBD2. The ends lost 9 bases at V and 7 bases at J; junction bases unmatched: 7. There are 14 residues in the CDR3. Germline CDR1 is KGHDR and CDR2 is SFDVKD. DNA for the CDR3: TGTGCCACCGCTAGAGCGGGAGGGAACGGGGAGCTGTTTTTT. Protein: CATARAGGNGELFF.

This clonotype showed up many times. This rearrangement joins TRBV19 to TRBJ1-5; D gene uncertain. The CDR3 covers 13 residues. CDR1 is LNHDA and CDR2 is SQIVND in the germline V gene (reference sequence). Trimming took 8 bases from V and 4 from J, leaving 12 bases between them. The CDR3 spells CASSGGLNQPQHF. The DNA of the CDR3 is TGTGCCAGTTCAGGCGGGTTAAATCAGCCCCAGCATTTT.

In this sample, this clonotype turned up many times. The V gene is TRBV3-1, the J gene TRBJ2-2, with a tentative D call TRBD1 (6 bases). This CDR3 has 16 residues. Between the trimmed V and J ends, which lost 6 bases and 5 bases, there was a span of 19 bases. CDR1 and CDR2 from the germline V gene are LGHDT and YNNKEL (reference sequence). The CDR3 sequence is CASSPSQGRTTGELFF. The CDR3, as DNA: TGTGCCAGCAGTCCTAGCCAGGGGCGTACGACCGGGGAGCTGTTTTTT.

This clonotype rates as medium-sized. The rearrangement uses TRBV7-8 and TRBJ2-3; D tentatively fits TRBD1 or TRBD2 (5 bases each). The ends were cut back, 5 bases at V and 2 bases at J, with 11 bases in the middle. This CDR3 has 14 residues. The germline CDR1 and CDR2 sequences are SGHVS and FQNEAQ. CDR3 nucleotides: TGTGCCAGCAGCCGCCTGGGGGACACAGATACGCAGTATTTT. It specifies CASSRLGDTDTQYF.

This clonotype showed up many times. The chain combines TRBV6-5 with TRBJ2-1; tentatively, D is TRBD1 or TRBD2 (5 bases each). The CDR3 is 16 residues long. CDR1 is MNHEY and CDR2 is SVGAGI in the germline V gene. V gave up 5 bases and J gave up 4 bases, with 18 bases separating them. The CDR3 DNA reads as TGTGCCAGCAGTGATACGGGACGCCGAAATTACAATGAGCAGTTCTTC. Its translation is CASSDTGRRNYNEQFF.

This clonotype rates as medium-sized. The chain links TRBV27 to TRBJ2-1; TRBD1 aligns across 7 bases. The V gene end was trimmed by 3 bases and the J gene end by 1 base; junction bases not matched to a gene: 9. The CDR3 is made up of 17 amino acids. From germline, CDR1 is MNHEY and CDR2 SMNVEV (reference sequence). CDR3 sequence: CASSFIEGAGSYNEQFF. CDR3 DNA sequence: TGTGCCAGCAGTTTCATTGAGGGGGCAGGGTCCTACAATGAGCAGTTCTTC.

This clonotype is medium-sized by share. This rearrangement joins TRBV6-6 to TRBJ2-7; the match to TRBD1 covers 10 bases. The CDR3 consists of 16 residues. From germline, CDR1 is MNHNY and CDR2 SVGAGI (reference sequence). With V trimmed by 4 bases and J by 2 bases, 8 bases remained unmatched. The CDR3 here is CASSSFDRGPAYEQYF. The CDR3 DNA reads as TGTGCCAGCAGTTCCTTCGACAGGGGGCCTGCCTACGAGCAGTACTTC.

Many counts were recorded for this clonotype. This chain uses TRBV20-1 with TRBJ2-3; unclear D gene. Germline CDR1 reads DFQATT; CDR2 reads SNEGSKA (reference sequence). The CDR3 has 15 residues. Trimming took off 5 bases at V and 6 bases at J, with 21 bases between the two ends. This CDR3 reads CSAGPRSAPHDTQYF. In nucleotides, the CDR3 is TGCAGTGCTGGCCCCCGGAGCGCCCCGCATGATACGCAGTATTTT.

For this clonotype: A much larger clone sits a single nucleotide away, making a read error possible. This sequence joins TRBV10-3 and TRBJ2-4; D unresolved. The CDR3 extends over 11 amino acids. Trimming took 4 bases from V and 7 from J, leaving 5 bases between them. Germline lookup yields CDR1 ENHRY and CDR2 SYGVKD. Written as DNA, the CDR3 is TGTGCCATCAGTGCGGAGAACATTCAGTACTTC. Translation: CAISAENIQYF.

This clonotype occurred many times. Here the CDR3 reads CASTLAGSSTDTQYF. The CDR3 DNA sequence: TGTGCCAGCACCTTGGCGGGTTCCAGCACAGATACGCAGTATTTT. The chain carries TRBV9 and TRBJ2-3; weak D call: TRBD2 (5 bases). Germline V gene sequence: CDR1 SGDLS, CDR2 YYNGEE. The CDR3 sequence is 15 residues long. Deletions cut 6 bases from V and 0 bases from J, with 14 bases between.